The 29 T cell receptor beta chains reported below all come from one sample, sequenced in a study of T-cell reconstitution after alpha-beta-depleted transplantation in children. The TCRbeta library was prepared with unique molecular identifiers. A single record per CDR3 protein comes from TCRdb applying MiXCR to the PCR reads. The sample has 600,000 to 700,000 distinct CDR3 sequences, roughly 15% seen once. This material consisted of PBMCs from the stem cell graft donor, taken from the stem cell graft. All receptors derive from a human donor who donated a stem cell graft to a child with acute myeloid leukemia.

Many counts were recorded for this clonotype. The chain links TRBV10-2 to TRBJ2-1, with D possibly matching TRBD1 (5 bases). The germline V and J ends were trimmed by 1 base and 8 bases, with 15 bases remaining between them. This CDR3 spans 15 amino acids. Germline V lookup: CDR1 WSHSY, CDR2 SAAADI. CDR3 in DNA: TGCGCCAGCAGTGAGTGGCAGGGTGGTATAGATGAGCAGTTCTTC. This codes for CASSEWQGGIDEQFF.

This clonotype was seen repeatedly, ten times or more. The chain combines TRBV7-2 with TRBJ2-7; D possibly corresponds to TRBD2 (5 bases). Germline CDR1 is SGHTA and CDR2 is FQGNSA. V dropped 3 bases and J dropped 6 bases, with 15 bases sitting between them. The CDR3 is 14 amino acids. This chain's CDR3 is CASSLGSFSPEQYF. The CDR3 DNA reads as TGTGCCAGCAGCTTGGGGAGTTTTAGCCCCGAGCAGTACTTC.

The J gene is TRBJ1-1, the V gene TRBV29-1, with no clear D. Deletions cut 4 bases from V and 8 bases from J, with 17 bases between. This CDR3 comprises 13 residues. Germline CDR1 is SQVTM and CDR2 is ANQGSEA. The CDR3 DNA reads as TGCAGCGTTGGTCACTTAGCGGGAGTGGAAGCTTTCTTT. It specifies CSVGHLAGVEAFF.

This clonotype was seen repeatedly, ten times or more. This chain uses TRBV20-1 with TRBJ1-4, with D unclear. Trimming pared 0 bases from V and 8 bases from J, leaving 7 bases between. Germline V gene data show CDR1 as DFQATT and CDR2 as SNEGSKA (reference sequence). The CDR3 runs to 12 residues. CDR3 in DNA: TGCAGTGCTAGAGAACCCGGCGAAAAACTGTTTTTT. This codes for CSAREPGEKLFF.

J is TRBJ1-3 and V is TRBV7-2; a possible D gene is TRBD1 (5 bases). Trimming removed 7 bases at V and 2 bases at J, with 21 bases between. CDR1 is SGHTA, CDR2 FQGNSA, per germline. The CDR3 extends over 17 amino acids. CDR3 in amino acids: CASTTPGLGTAGNTIYF. In nucleotides, the CDR3 is TGTGCCAGCACCACCCCCGGGCTGGGGACGGCTGGAAACACCATATATTTT.

The chain links TRBV6-1 to TRBJ1-1; D remains unclear. The V end was cut by 5 bases, the J end by 3 bases, with 19 bases between. This CDR3 contains 16 residues. Germline V lookup: CDR1 MNHNS, CDR2 SASEGT. The CDR3 region has the DNA TGTGCCAGCAGTACCCCCTCCGGCAGACCCCACACTGAAGCTTTCTTT. Translation gives CASSTPSGRPHTEAFF.

In DNA form, the CDR3 reads TGCAGTGCAACAAGCGGGGGGGCCTTCAATGAGCAGTTCTTC. Residues: CSATSGGAFNEQFF. The chain employs TRBV20-1 and TRBJ2-1, with TRBD2 identical over 10 bases. The V and J ends lost 6 bases and 6 bases, in that order; junction bases with no gene match: 8. This CDR3 has 14 residues. Germline-derived CDR1 and CDR2 are DFQATT and SNEGSKA (reference sequence).

The table lists this clonotype with many counts. The chain links TRBV7-2 to TRBJ1-6; TRBD1 might be the D (5 bases). The germline gives CDR1 SGHTA, CDR2 FQGNSA. With 9 bases removed from V and 0 bases from J, the gap between germline ends came to 18 bases. The CDR3 has 17 residues. The CDR3: CASSGRGGSSYNSPLHF. The CDR3 region has the DNA TGTGCCAGTAGCGGACGGGGCGGAAGCTCCTATAATTCACCCCTCCACTTT. Complete variable domain (other parts from reference TRBV7-2 and TRBJ1-6): GAGVSQSPSNKVTEKGKDVELRCDPISGHTALYWYRQSLGQGLEFLIYFQGNSAPDKSGLPSDRFSAERTGGSVSTLTIQRTQQEDSAVYLCASSGRGGSSYNSPLHFGNGTRLTVT.

This clonotype occurred many times. The chain employs TRBV20-1 and TRBJ2-2; 9 bases are a match to TRBD1. V gave up 0 bases and J gave up 4 bases; unmatched junction bases: 12. Germline loops: CDR1 DFQATT, CDR2 SNEGSKA (reference sequence). This CDR3 has 18 residues. CDR3 sequence reads: CSARDRSGTGRVTGELFF. In DNA form, the CDR3 reads TGCAGTGCTAGAGATCGATCCGGGACAGGGAGGGTCACCGGGGAGCTGTTTTTT.

This clonotype was counted many times. V usage is TRBV20-1 and J usage is TRBJ1-2; D not certain. Germline CDR1 DFQATT, CDR2 SNEGSKA (reference sequence). Trimming removed 4 bases at V and 6 bases at J, with 9 bases between. This CDR3 is 11 amino acids long. CDR3 protein: CSAMSQNGYTF. In nucleotides, the CDR3 is TGCAGTGCTATGAGCCAGAATGGCTACACCTTC.

This clonotype occurred many times. V and J are TRBV6-5 and TRBJ1-2, with D possibly being TRBD1 (6 bases). Trimming shortened V by 4 bases and J by 5 bases, and 17 bases separated the two germline ends. Germline lookup yields CDR1 MNHEY and CDR2 SVGAGI. The CDR3 sequence is 15 residues long. This chain's CDR3 is CASSSRPRRGYGYTF. CDR3 DNA sequence: TGTGCCAGCAGTTCGCGACCTCGAAGGGGGTATGGCTACACCTTC.

The rearrangement uses TRBV6-1 and TRBJ2-1; 10 bases fit TRBD2. V lost 3 bases and J lost 2; bases outside the gene matches: 4. This CDR3 spans 16 amino acids. The V gene's germline CDR1 is MNHNS and CDR2 SASEGT. In DNA form, the CDR3 reads TGTGCCAGCAGTGACCGACTAGCGGGCACCTACAATGAGCAGTTCTTC. Amino acids: CASSDRLAGTYNEQFF.

With regard to this clonotype: This clone may be a read error of a much larger clone one base away. The rearrangement joins TRBV25-1 to TRBJ2-7; D remains ambiguous. The CDR3 runs 12 residues. Germline V gene data show CDR1 as MGHDK and CDR2 as SYGVNS. CDR3 coding DNA: TGTGCCAGCGCCCCGAGTATCTACGAGCAGAACTTC. This translates into CASAPSIYEQNF.

This clonotype was counted many times. This chain uses TRBV20-1 with TRBJ2-7, with D tentatively TRBD1 (6 bases). The length of the CDR3 is 11 residues. Germline V lookup: CDR1 DFQATT, CDR2 SNEGSKA (reference sequence). With 6 bases removed from V and 3 bases from J, the gap between germline ends came to 9 bases. DNA for the CDR3: TGCAGTGCAAACAGGGACTACGAGCAGTACTTC. Its protein is CSANRDYEQYF.

This clonotype was recorded once. The chain carries TRBV5-1 and TRBJ2-1, with 11 nucleotides matching TRBD2. CDR1 is SGHRS, CDR2 YFSETQ, per germline. The CDR3 contains 18 residues. Unmatched junction bases numbered 16, after V lost 2 bases and J lost 9 bases. CDR3 region: CASSLEGLLAGESIEQFF. The CDR3 bases are TGCGCCAGCAGCTTAGAGGGTCTACTAGCGGGGGAATCAATTGAGCAGTTCTTC. Full variable domain (remainder filled in from reference TRBV5-1 and TRBJ2-1): KAGVTQTPRYLIKTRGQQVTLSCSPISGHRSVSWYQQTPGQGLQFLFEYFSETQRNKGNFPGRFSGRQFSNSRSEMNVSTLELGDSALYLCASSLEGLLAGESIEQFFGPGTRLTVL.

Many counts were recorded for this clonotype. V gene TRBV20-1 combines with J gene TRBJ2-5, with 10 positions matching TRBD1. In germline, CDR1 is DFQATT, CDR2 SNEGSKA (reference sequence). With 6 bases clipped from V and 3 bases from J, the junction kept 4 bases outside the gene matches. This CDR3 is 13 amino acids long. This CDR3 is CSAVGQGKETQYF. The CDR3 DNA reads as TGCAGTGCGGTGGGACAGGGGAAAGAGACCCAGTACTTC.

The rearrangement uses TRBV20-1 and TRBJ2-5; weak D call: TRBD1 (6 bases). CDR3 length: 15 amino acids. CDR1 is DFQATT, CDR2 SNEGSKA, per germline (reference sequence). Trimming removed 3 bases at V and 3 bases at J, with 17 bases between. CDR3 sequence: CSARVQGQGKETQYF. CDR3 DNA: TGCAGTGCTAGGGTACAAGGGCAGGGGAAAGAGACCCAGTACTTC.

The table lists this clonotype with many counts. The chain carries TRBV12-3 or TRBV12-4 and TRBJ1-2; 7 nucleotides line up with TRBD1. The ends lost 5 bases at V and 2 bases at J; junction bases unmatched: 5. The CDR3 is 14 residues long. In nucleotides, the CDR3 is TGTGCCAGCAGTCGGGACAGAACGAACTATGGCTACACCTTC. Its translation is CASSRDRTNYGYTF.

The DNA for the CDR3 is TGTGCCAGCAGCACAGGGGGTATGAACACTGAAGCTTTCTTT. Its protein product is CASSTGGMNTEAFF. V and J are TRBV27 and TRBJ1-1; 8 nucleotides match TRBD1. CDR1 and CDR2 from the germline V gene are MNHEY and SMNVEV (reference sequence). Losses at the gene ends were 6 bases for V and 0 bases for J; bases not matched to a gene: 3. CDR3 size: 14 residues.

In its sample, this clonotype was seen many times. CDR3 DNA sequence: TGCAGCGTGACAGGGCGGGGAGAGACCCAGTACTTC. Its protein product is CSVTGRGETQYF. This sequence joins TRBV29-1 and TRBJ2-5, with a tentative D call TRBD1 (7 bases). Trimming left V 6 bases short and J 4 bases short, with 12 bases between. This CDR3 spans 12 amino acids. Germline V gene sequence: CDR1 SQVTM, CDR2 ANQGSEA.

This clonotype was found many times. The genes are TRBV5-6 and TRBJ2-1; D perhaps matches TRBD1 (5 bases). This CDR3 is 15 amino acids long. Germline values: CDR1 SGHDT, CDR2 YYEEEE. Trimming stripped 1 base from V and 4 bases from J, with 12 bases between. Written as DNA, the CDR3 is TGTGCCAGCAGCTTGCAAGGGGCTGGGTACAATGAGCAGTTCTTC. Protein: CASSLQGAGYNEQFF.

Only a few counts were recorded for this clonotype. J is TRBJ1-5 and V is TRBV7-6; weak D call: TRBD1 (5 bases). V lost 3 bases to trimming and J lost 7 bases, with 13 bases between them. In germline, CDR1 is SGHVS, CDR2 FNYEAQ. CDR3 size: 14 residues. CDR3 residues: CASSLGRAGQPQHF. CDR3 DNA: TGTGCCAGCAGCTTGGGCAGGGCAGGACAGCCCCAGCATTTT.

With respect to this clonotype: Just one base apart from a much larger clone, this may be a read error. The rearrangement uses TRBV7-9 and TRBJ2-7; 7 positions match TRBD1. Per germline, CDR1 SEHNR and CDR2 FQNEAQ (reference sequence). This CDR3 has 16 residues. Trimming took 7 bases from V and 6 from J; bases not matched to a gene: 18. The CDR3 coding sequence is TGTGCCAGCACCCCGAAAGGCGTGACAGGGTGGTCCGAGCAGTACTTC. It yields the protein CASTPKGVTGWSEQYF.

This clonotype showed up many times. The chain uses TRBV4-2 and TRBJ1-1; D unclear. Germline V gene sequence: CDR1 LGHNA, CDR2 YNFKEQ. V gave up 7 bases and J gave up 8 bases, with 14 bases separating them. The CDR3 loop spans 12 amino acids. The CDR3 DNA is TGTGCCAGCAAAAGCGCGGAGTCCGAAGCTTTCTTT. Its translation: CASKSAESEAFF.

The chain uses TRBV3-1 and TRBJ1-6; D is perhaps TRBD1 (5 bases). The CDR3 extends over 15 amino acids. CDR1 and CDR2 (germline): LGHDT, YNNKEL (reference sequence). The V gene lost 4 bases and the J gene lost 9 bases, with 16 bases spanning the gap. The chain's CDR3 is CASSPGGGGSSPLHF. CDR3 DNA sequence: TGTGCCAGCAGCCCCGGGGGAGGTGGAAGTTCACCCCTCCACTTT.

This clonotype was seen at least ten times. This CDR3 is CAWSGYSTDTQYF. The CDR3 DNA reads as TGTGCCTGGTCAGGGTACAGCACAGATACGCAGTATTTT. V is TRBV30 and J is TRBJ2-3, with D possibly being TRBD1 (5 bases). CDR3 length equals 13 residues. V dropped 5 bases and J dropped 0 bases, with 9 bases sitting between them. Germline loops: CDR1 GTSNPN, CDR2 SVGIG (reference sequence).

This chain joins TRBV7-2 and TRBJ2-7; TRBD2 aligns across 10 bases. CDR1 and CDR2 (germline): SGHTA, FQGNSA. CDR3 size: 15 residues. V was clipped by 4 bases and J by 1 base; unmatched bases: 4. The chain's CDR3 is CASSYSSGGSYEQYF. As DNA, the CDR3 is TGTGCCAGCAGCTATTCTAGCGGGGGATCCTACGAGCAGTACTTC.

This clonotype was picked up many times. The rearrangement uses TRBV20-1 and TRBJ2-2; D gene unclear. V was pared by 3 bases and J by 0 bases, with 17 bases between. Germline loops: CDR1 DFQATT, CDR2 SNEGSKA (reference sequence). The length of the CDR3 is 17 residues. The CDR3 sequence: CSASGSVTHANTGELFF. In DNA form, the CDR3 reads TGCAGTGCTAGCGGATCGGTGACACACGCGAACACCGGGGAGCTGTTTTTT.

With respect to this clonotype: The junction and the germline gene differ at one end; a read error may be behind it. V usage is TRBV5-1 and J usage is TRBJ2-2; D possibly corresponds to TRBD2 (6 bases). Germline V gene lookup returns CDR1 SGHRS and CDR2 YFSETQ. The CDR3 covers 16 residues. This chain's CDR3 is CASSASAGQFGGELFF. CDR3 in DNA: TGCGCCAGCAGCGCCTCGGCGGGGCAGTTCGGCGGGGAGCTTTTTTTT.